A single sample is the source of the 30 T cell receptor beta chains below, sequenced in a study of radiotherapy plus CTLA-4 blockade in lung cancer. The method was immunoSEQ multiplex PCR; TCRdb's version includes in-frame clones alone and lacks a portion of them. The sample has 9,500 to 15,000 clones, around 84% seen once; the top ten hold about 31%. The source material was peripheral blood, sampled from a patient treated with radiotherapy plus ipilimumab. These receptors were taken from a human donor with non-small cell lung cancer that progressed on radiotherapy plus ipilimumab.

The gene calls are TRBV19 and TRBJ2-7; 8 bases line up with TRBD1. The CDR3 has 14 residues. Per germline, CDR1 LNHDA and CDR2 SQIVND (reference sequence). V lost 7 bases and J lost 4; bases outside the gene matches: 9. The CDR3 loop is CASNSPGTGYEQYF. The CDR3 DNA reads TGTGCCAGTAACTCTCCCGGGACAGGATACGAGCAGTACTTC.

The chain links TRBV5-1 to TRBJ2-5, with a weak D call TRBD1 (5 bases). V was trimmed by 4 bases and J by 5 bases, leaving 15 bases between them. The CDR3 has 14 amino acids. Germline V gene lookup returns CDR1 SGHRS and CDR2 YFSETQ. The CDR3 nucleotides are TGCGCCAGCAGCAGGGGTGAGGCTCGGGAGACCCAGTACTTC. It codes for CASSRGEARETQYF.

V and J are TRBV6-5 and TRBJ2-7; perhaps TRBD1 as D (6 bases). V gave up 5 bases and J gave up 3 bases, with 14 bases separating them. This CDR3 is 14 amino acids long. The germline V gene has CDR1 MNHEY and CDR2 SVGAGI. The CDR3 protein is CASSRTDISYEQYF. Written as DNA, the CDR3 is TGTGCCAGCAGTCGGACAGACATAAGCTACGAGCAGTACTTC.

This sequence joins TRBV7-2 and TRBJ2-2; 7 bases are a match to TRBD2. CDR1 is SGHTA, CDR2 FQGNSA, per germline. Trimming cost V 2 bases and J 1 base; bases outside gene matches: 1. This CDR3 comprises 15 residues. The CDR3 loop reads CASSLSGVNTGELFF. CDR3 DNA sequence: TGTGCCAGCAGCTTAAGCGGGGTGAACACCGGGGAGCTGTTTTTT.

The chain carries TRBV2 and TRBJ1-2; 8 nucleotides match TRBD1. The germline gives CDR1 SNHLY, CDR2 FYNNEI. After removal of 10 bases from V and 2 bases from J, the junction contained 6 bases not matched to a gene. The CDR3 covers 13 residues. CDR3 coding DNA: TGTGCCAAGGGGACAGGATCAAACTATGGCTACACCTTC. It encodes CAKGTGSNYGYTF.

The gene calls are TRBV11-2 and TRBJ2-5, with D uncertain. This CDR3 has 14 amino acids. Per the germline V gene, CDR1 is SGHAT and CDR2 is FQNNGV. Trimming took 0 bases from V and 2 from J, leaving 7 bases between them. The CDR3: CASSLDWGQETQYF. CDR3 DNA sequence: TGTGCCAGCAGCTTAGATTGGGGTCAAGAGACCCAGTACTTC.

The chain uses TRBV9 and TRBJ2-6, with 10 bases identical to TRBD1. Germline CDR1 reads SGDLS; CDR2 reads YYNGEE. The CDR3 has 17 amino acids. V lost 4 bases and J lost 2; bases outside the gene matches: 6. CDR3 protein: CASSIQTGGAGANVLTF. CDR3 in DNA: TGTGCCAGCAGCATACAGACAGGGGGCGCTGGGGCCAACGTCCTGACTTTC.

This chain connects TRBV19 to TRBJ1-1; TRBD1 might be the D (5 bases). The CDR3 contains 13 residues. Germline V gene data show CDR1 as LNHDA and CDR2 as SQIVND (reference sequence). V was shortened by 3 bases and J by 2 bases, with 7 bases between the two germline ends. The CDR3 coding sequence is TGTGCCAGTAGTATGCAGGGCAACACTGAAGCTTTCTTT. It translates to CASSMQGNTEAFF. Complete variable domain (other parts from reference TRBV19 and TRBJ1-1): DGGITQSPKYLFRKEGQNVTLSCEQNLNHDAMYWYRQDPGQGLRLIYYSQIVNDFQKGDIAEGYSVSREKKESFPLTVTSAQKNPTAFYLCASSMQGNTEAFFGQGTRLTVV.

The V and J genes are TRBV11-3 and TRBJ2-5; D assignment may be TRBD1 or TRBD2 (5 bases each). The V end was cut by 5 bases, the J end by 10 bases, with 17 bases between. The germline V gene encodes CDR1 SGHNT and CDR2 YENEEA. This CDR3 spans 13 amino acids. The CDR3 sequence is CASSADGTQGQYF. The CDR3 region has the DNA TGTGCCAGCAGCGCAGATGGGACCCAGGGCCAGTACTTC. The full variable domain, its missing parts supplied by reference TRBV11-3 and TRBJ2-5, is EAGVVQSPRYKIIEKKQPVAFWCNPISGHNTLYWYLQNLGQGPELLIRYENEEAVDDSQLPKDRFSAERLKGVDSTLKIQPAELGDSAVYLCASSADGTQGQYFGPGTRLLVL.

The rearrangement links TRBV5-4 to TRBJ2-7; a weak D match, TRBD1 (6 bases). Germline assignment: CDR1 SGHNT and CDR2 YYREEE (reference sequence). The CDR3 is 13 residues long. V lost 1 base, J lost 5 bases, and 10 bases lay in between. The CDR3 loop is CASSLIDRNEQYF. DNA of the CDR3: TGTGCCAGCAGCTTGATCGACAGGAACGAGCAGTACTTC.

The chain has TRBV5-4 and TRBJ1-2; TRBD1 might be the D (5 bases). With 0 bases removed from V and 2 bases from J, the gap between germline ends came to 17 bases. The CDR3 is made up of 17 amino acids. Per the germline V gene, CDR1 is SGHNT and CDR2 is YYREEE (reference sequence). Written as DNA, the CDR3 is TGTGCCAGCAGCTTGGGCATGAGCGGGGGGGGAAACTATGGCTACACCTTC. This codes for CASSLGMSGGGNYGYTF. The variable domain in full, with the rest retrieved from reference TRBV5-4 and TRBJ1-2, is ETGVTQSPTHLIKTRGQQVTLRCSSQSGHNTVSWYQQALGQGPQFIFQYYREEENGRGNFPPRFSGLQFPNYSSELNVNALELDDSALYLCASSLGMSGGGNYGYTFGSGTRLTVV.

The CDR3 loop is CASSGIGSFYGYTF. Written as DNA, the CDR3 is TGTGCCAGCAGTGGTATAGGCTCTTTTTATGGCTACACCTTC. The J gene is TRBJ1-2, the V gene TRBV2; D not resolved. Trimming shortened V by 4 bases and J by 5 bases, and 14 bases separated the two germline ends. CDR1 is SNHLY, CDR2 FYNNEI, per germline. The CDR3 is 14 residues long.

The chain employs TRBV19 and TRBJ2-2; possible D gene TRBD1, 5 bases. The V and J ends lost 3 bases and 2 bases respectively, with 19 bases between them. Germline CDR1 reads LNHDA; CDR2 reads SQIVND (reference sequence). The CDR3 covers 18 residues. The CDR3 reads CASSILGWGRKNTGELFF. CDR3 in DNA: TGTGCCAGTAGTATCCTGGGTTGGGGCAGAAAAAACACCGGGGAGCTGTTTTTT.

This clone was recorded only once. The chain is built from TRBV25-1 and TRBJ1-2; D is unresolved. The CDR3 contains 14 residues. V gave up 2 bases and J gave up 4 bases, with 11 bases separating them. CDR1 and CDR2 (germline): MGHDK, SYGVNS. The CDR3 is CASSEEGGPYGYTF. CDR3 sequence (DNA): TGTGCCAGCAGTGAAGAAGGCGGCCCCTATGGCTACACCTTC.

A single count supports this clone. The chain combines TRBV10-3 with TRBJ2-3; 10 bases map to TRBD1. CDR3 size: 15 residues. The V segment lost 9 bases and the J segment 1 base; nucleotides outside the gene matches: 7. Per the germline V gene, CDR1 is ENHRY and CDR2 is SYGVKD. CDR3 residues: CAITTGTGGTDTQYF. In DNA form, the CDR3 reads TGTGCCATTACCACCGGGACAGGGGGCACAGATACGCAGTATTTT.

There are a few counts of this clone. This chain joins TRBV6-5 and TRBJ1-5; 9 bases agree with TRBD1. The trim removed 6 bases at V and 3 bases at J, leaving 6 bases unmatched. Germline CDR1 is MNHEY and CDR2 is SVGAGI. CDR3 length: 15 residues. The CDR3 sequence: CASRPGQGNNQPQHF. Here the CDR3 DNA reads TGTGCCAGCAGGCCGGGACAGGGAAACAATCAGCCCCAGCATTTT.

The CDR3 sequence: CASSSYRGGALNTEAFF. As DNA, the CDR3 is TGTGCCAGCAGTTCGTACAGGGGTGGCGCCTTGAACACTGAAGCTTTCTTT. The chain couples TRBV27 to TRBJ1-1; 7 bases are a match to TRBD1. Per germline, CDR1 MNHEY and CDR2 SMNVEV (reference sequence). Unmatched junction bases numbered 11, after V lost 4 bases and J lost 0 bases. The CDR3 loop spans 17 amino acids.

The chain is built from TRBV7-8 and TRBJ1-5; no clear D gene. CDR1 and CDR2 (germline): SGHVS, FQNEAQ. The V end was cut by 1 base, the J end by 1 base, with 5 bases between. The CDR3 extends over 14 amino acids. The CDR3 DNA reads TGTGCCAGCAGCTTAGTCGCGAGCAATCAGCCCCAGCATTTT. It encodes CASSLVASNQPQHF.

This chain connects TRBV6-5 to TRBJ2-7; D is perhaps TRBD1 (6 bases). V was cut by 9 bases and J by 2 bases, with 11 bases left in between. CDR1 and CDR2 (germline): MNHEY, SVGAGI. The CDR3 has 12 residues. The DNA of the CDR3 is TGTGCCAGTTACAGGGTCCCCTACGAGCAGTACTTC. Amino acids: CASYRVPYEQYF.

The chain carries TRBV7-3 and TRBJ2-7; TRBD2 might be the D (6 bases). CDR3 length: 13 residues. Germline-derived CDR1 and CDR2 are SGHTA and FQGTGA. V was pared by 5 bases and J by 3 bases, with 11 bases between. The CDR3 loop reads CASSTGTGYEQYF. The CDR3, as DNA: TGTGCCAGCAGCACCGGGACTGGCTACGAGCAGTACTTC.

The chain employs TRBV7-2 and TRBJ2-3; D gene ambiguous. V was shortened by 4 bases and J by 14 bases, with 19 bases between the two germline ends. Germline-derived CDR1 and CDR2 are SGHTA and FQGNSA. There are 13 residues in the CDR3. CDR3 in amino acids: CASSSTHLDIAYF. CDR3 coding DNA: TGTGCCAGCAGCTCCACTCATTTAGATATCGCGTATTTT. The full variable domain, with the rest looked up from reference TRBV7-2 and TRBJ2-3, is GAGVSQSPSNKVTEKGKDVELRCDPISGHTALYWYRQSLGQGLEFLIYFQGNSAPDKSGLPSDRFSAERTGGSVSTLTIQRTQQEDSAVYLCASSSTHLDIAYFGPGTRLTVL.

The rearrangement joins TRBV6-1 to TRBJ2-7; the D gene could be TRBD1 or TRBD2 (5 bases each). V was cut by 6 bases and J by 0 bases, with 12 bases left in between. The CDR3 is made up of 14 amino acids. Per germline, CDR1 MNHNS and CDR2 SASEGT. The CDR3 DNA is TGTGCCAGCAGCCGCCGGGACGGCTCCTACGAGCAGTACTTC. Translation gives CASSRRDGSYEQYF.

The chain uses TRBV27 and TRBJ2-5; D not resolved. V lost 7 bases and J 5 bases, leaving 23 bases between the germline ends. The CDR3 is made up of 16 amino acids. The germline gives CDR1 MNHEY, CDR2 SMNVEV (reference sequence). CDR3 DNA: TGTGCCAGCACCTTGCCCCTCGGACGGGCAAAGGAGACCCAGTACTTC. It is translated as CASTLPLGRAKETQYF.

The chain has TRBV18 and TRBJ1-4; D not resolved. Germline assignment: CDR1 KGHSH and CDR2 LQKENI. V dropped 0 bases and J dropped 4 bases, with 6 bases sitting between them. The CDR3 contains 14 residues. The CDR3 nucleotides read TGTGCCAGCTCACCACCAGTCCTTAATGAAAAACTGTTTTTT. Translated, it gives CASSPPVLNEKLFF.

The chain joins TRBV7-9 to TRBJ1-5, with unresolved D. The V gene's germline CDR1 is SEHNR and CDR2 FQNEAQ (reference sequence). V was cut by 4 bases and J by 8 bases, with 12 bases left in between. The CDR3 is made up of 13 amino acids. Written as DNA, the CDR3 is TGTGCCAGCAGCTCCCAAGCGGCGGAGCCCCAGCATTTT. This translates into CASSSQAAEPQHF.

This sequence joins TRBV5-5 and TRBJ2-2; D is unresolved. From germline, CDR1 is SGHKS and CDR2 YYEKEE (reference sequence). CDR3 size: 14 residues. Deletions cut 0 bases from V and 5 bases from J, with 8 bases between. Here the CDR3 DNA reads TGTGCCAGCAGCTTGGGGGTTGGTACCGGGGAGCTGTTTTTT. Residues: CASSLGVGTGELFF.

The genes are TRBV6-5 and TRBJ1-5; D remains ambiguous. Per germline, CDR1 MNHEY and CDR2 SVGAGI. V was cut by 7 bases and J by 0 bases, with 13 bases left in between. The CDR3 covers 15 residues. As DNA, the CDR3 is TGTGCCAGCACCCCCGACACCTATAGCAATCAGCCCCAGCATTTT. Its protein product is CASTPDTYSNQPQHF.

The chain recombines TRBV4-2 with TRBJ2-1, with no clear D. Germline assignment: CDR1 LGHNA and CDR2 YNFKEQ. V gave up 2 bases and J gave up 6 bases, with 8 bases separating them. The CDR3 spans 13 residues. The CDR3 coding sequence is TGTGCCAGCAGCCAACTTCAGACCAATGAGCAGTTCTTC. This sequence encodes CASSQLQTNEQFF.

This clone occurred a few times. A far larger clone lies a single base away; this is likely a read error. The rearrangement joins TRBV2 to TRBJ1-5; D gene uncertain. This CDR3 comprises 14 residues. Germline CDR1 reads SNHLY; CDR2 reads FYNNEI. V lost 5 bases, J lost 4 bases, and 12 bases lay in between. CDR3 in DNA: TGTGCCAGCAGTTCGGAGGCAAGAAATCAGCCCCAGCATTTT. It codes for CASSSEARNQPQHF. The whole variable domain, filled in from reference TRBV2 and TRBJ1-5, reads EPEVTQTPSHQVTQMGQEVILRCVPISNHLYFYWYRQILGQKVEFLVSFYNNEISEKSEIFDDQFSVERPDGSNFTLKIRSTKLEDSAMYFCASSSEARNQPQHFGDGTRLSIL.

This chain uses TRBV5-6 with TRBJ2-1; 10 bases are shared with TRBD2. Trimming took 1 base from V and 3 from J; bases not matched to a gene: 4. The CDR3 loop spans 16 amino acids. Germline loops: CDR1 SGHDT, CDR2 YYEEEE. This CDR3 reads CASSLLVAGGYNEQFF. In DNA form, the CDR3 reads TGTGCCAGCAGCTTGTTGGTAGCGGGGGGCTACAATGAGCAGTTCTTC.